Described below is a single T cell receptor beta chain sequence and its context. Antigen specificity is unknown. This sample is drawn from a study of response to subunit inactivated influenza vaccine. Study-wide points: Researchers suggested that each seasonal influenza vaccination recruits few new T cells.

The CDR3 extends over 10 amino acids. Germline CDR1 reads GTSNPN; CDR2 reads SVGIG (reference sequence). V lost 1 base and J lost 8, with 2 bases in between. A single record per CDR3 protein comes from TCRdb applying MiXCR to the RT-PCR reads. The repertoire holds 860,000 or so distinct CDR3 sequences, with around 20% as singletons. The chain links TRBV30 to TRBJ2-2; D not certain. The clonotype was recovered from a man aged 45-60 years who received an inactivated influenza vaccine. The sample here was PBMCs from blood, taken 4 to 6 days after vaccination. CDR3 sequence: CAWSGGELFF. CDR3 sequence (DNA): TGTGCCTGGAGTGGAGGGGAGCTGTTTTTT. Variable domain in full (rest from reference TRBV30 and TRBJ2-2): SQTIHQWPATLVQPVGSPLSLECTVEGTSNPNLYWYRQAAGRGLQLLFYSVGIGQISSEVPQNLSASRPQDRQFILSSKKLLLSDSGFYLCAWSGGELFFGEGSRLTVL.